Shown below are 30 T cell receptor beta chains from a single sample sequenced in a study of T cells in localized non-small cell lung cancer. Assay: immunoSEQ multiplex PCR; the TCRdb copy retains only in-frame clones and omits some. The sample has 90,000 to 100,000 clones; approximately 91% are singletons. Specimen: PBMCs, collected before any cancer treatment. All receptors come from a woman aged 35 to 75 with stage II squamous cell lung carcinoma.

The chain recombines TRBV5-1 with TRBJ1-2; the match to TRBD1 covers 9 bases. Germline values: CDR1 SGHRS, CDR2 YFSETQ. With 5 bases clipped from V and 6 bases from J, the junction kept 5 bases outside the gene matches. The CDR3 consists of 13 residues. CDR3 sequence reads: CASSRTGGDGYTF. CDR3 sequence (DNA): TGCGCCAGCAGTCGCACAGGGGGCGATGGCTACACCTTC.

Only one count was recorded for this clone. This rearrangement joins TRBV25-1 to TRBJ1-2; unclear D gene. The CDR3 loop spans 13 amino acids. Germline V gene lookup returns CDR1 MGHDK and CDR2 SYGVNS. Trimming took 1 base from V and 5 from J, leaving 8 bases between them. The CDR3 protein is CASSEFGNYGYTF. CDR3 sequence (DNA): TGTGCCAGCAGTGAATTTGGGAATTATGGCTACACCTTC.

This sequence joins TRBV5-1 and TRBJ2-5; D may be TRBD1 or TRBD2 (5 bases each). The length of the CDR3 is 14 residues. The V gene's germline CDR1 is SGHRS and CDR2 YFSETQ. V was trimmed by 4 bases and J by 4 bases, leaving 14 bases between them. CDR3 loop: CASSPEGYPETQYF. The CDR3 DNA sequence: TGCGCCAGCAGCCCTGAGGGGTACCCAGAGACCCAGTACTTC.

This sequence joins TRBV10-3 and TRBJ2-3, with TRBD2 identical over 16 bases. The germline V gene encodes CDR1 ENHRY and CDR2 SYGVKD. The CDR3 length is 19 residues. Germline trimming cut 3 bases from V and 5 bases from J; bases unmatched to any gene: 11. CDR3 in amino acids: CAISDLGTSGGGSVDTQYF. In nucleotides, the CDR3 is TGTGCCATCAGTGACTTGGGGACTAGCGGGGGGGGTTCCGTAGATACGCAGTATTTT.

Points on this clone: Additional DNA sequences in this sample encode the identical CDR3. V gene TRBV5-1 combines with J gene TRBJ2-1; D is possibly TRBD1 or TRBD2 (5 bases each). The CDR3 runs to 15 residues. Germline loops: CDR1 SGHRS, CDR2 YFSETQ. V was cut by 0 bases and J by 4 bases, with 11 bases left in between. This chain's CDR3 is CASSLVGTGYNEQFF. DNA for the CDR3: TGCGCCAGCAGCTTGGTTGGGACGGGGTACAATGAGCAGTTCTTC.

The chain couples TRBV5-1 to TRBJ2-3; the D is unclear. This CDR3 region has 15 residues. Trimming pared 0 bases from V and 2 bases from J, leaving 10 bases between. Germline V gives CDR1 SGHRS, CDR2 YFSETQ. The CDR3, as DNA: TGCGCCAGCAGCTTGGTTAGCCTGGACACAGATACGCAGTATTTT. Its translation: CASSLVSLDTDTQYF.

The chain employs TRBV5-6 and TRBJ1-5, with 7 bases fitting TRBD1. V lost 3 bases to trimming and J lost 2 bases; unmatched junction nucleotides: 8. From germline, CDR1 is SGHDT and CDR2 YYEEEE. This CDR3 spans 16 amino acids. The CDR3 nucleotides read TGTGCCAGCAGCTCGGACGGACAGGCCGGCAATCAGCCCCAGCATTTT. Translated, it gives CASSSDGQAGNQPQHF.

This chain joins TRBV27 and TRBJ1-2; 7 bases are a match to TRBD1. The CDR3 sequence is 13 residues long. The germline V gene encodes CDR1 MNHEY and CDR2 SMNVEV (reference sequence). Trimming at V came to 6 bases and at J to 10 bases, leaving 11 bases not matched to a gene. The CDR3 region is CASSRTGTVDYTF. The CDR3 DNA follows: TGTGCCAGCAGCCGTACCGGGACAGTGGACTACACCTTC.

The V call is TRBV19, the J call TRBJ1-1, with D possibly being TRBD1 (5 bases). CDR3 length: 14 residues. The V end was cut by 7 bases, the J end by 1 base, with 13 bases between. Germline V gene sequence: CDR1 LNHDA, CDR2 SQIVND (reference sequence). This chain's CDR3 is CASTQGRANTEAFF. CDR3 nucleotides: TGTGCCAGTACTCAGGGACGCGCGAACACTGAAGCTTTCTTT.

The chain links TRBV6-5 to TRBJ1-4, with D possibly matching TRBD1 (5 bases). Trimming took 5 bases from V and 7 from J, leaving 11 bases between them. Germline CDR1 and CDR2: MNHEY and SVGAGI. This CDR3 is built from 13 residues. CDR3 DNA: TGTGCCAGCAGTGCGGGGCAGTTTGAAAAACTGTTTTTT. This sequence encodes CASSAGQFEKLFF.

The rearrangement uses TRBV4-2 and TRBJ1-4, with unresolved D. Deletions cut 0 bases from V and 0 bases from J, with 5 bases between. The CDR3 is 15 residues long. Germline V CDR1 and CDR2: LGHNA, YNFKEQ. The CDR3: CASSQEGTTNEKLFF. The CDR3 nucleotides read TGTGCCAGCAGCCAAGAGGGAACAACTAATGAAAAACTGTTTTTT.

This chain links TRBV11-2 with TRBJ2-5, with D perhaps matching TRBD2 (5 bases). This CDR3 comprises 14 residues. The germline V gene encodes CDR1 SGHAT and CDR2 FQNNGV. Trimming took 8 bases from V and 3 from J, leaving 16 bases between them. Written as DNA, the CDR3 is TGTGCCAGCGGCCCTGGTTGGGGAGAAGAGACCCAGTACTTC. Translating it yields CASGPGWGEETQYF.

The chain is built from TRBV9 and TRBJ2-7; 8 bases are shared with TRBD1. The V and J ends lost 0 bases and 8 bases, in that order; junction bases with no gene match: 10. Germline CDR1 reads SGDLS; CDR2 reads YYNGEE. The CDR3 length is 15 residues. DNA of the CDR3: TGTGCCAGCAGCGTAGGGGTCAGGGGGCAGGGTCAGCAGTACTTC. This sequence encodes CASSVGVRGQGQQYF.

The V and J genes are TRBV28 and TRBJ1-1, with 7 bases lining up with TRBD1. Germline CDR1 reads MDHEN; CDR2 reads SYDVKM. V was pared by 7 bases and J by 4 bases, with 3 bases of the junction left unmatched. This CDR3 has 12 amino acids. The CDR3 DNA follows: TGTGCCAGCAAACCAGGGGGCACTGAAGCTTTCTTT. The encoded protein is CASKPGGTEAFF.

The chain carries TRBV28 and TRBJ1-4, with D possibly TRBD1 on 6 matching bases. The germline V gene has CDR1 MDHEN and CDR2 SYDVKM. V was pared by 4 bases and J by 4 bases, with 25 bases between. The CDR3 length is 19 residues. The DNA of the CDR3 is TGTGCCAGCAGTTCCCCTCGGCCCGGGACGGGGGCCCATAATGAAAAACTGTTTTTT. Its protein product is CASSSPRPGTGAHNEKLFF.

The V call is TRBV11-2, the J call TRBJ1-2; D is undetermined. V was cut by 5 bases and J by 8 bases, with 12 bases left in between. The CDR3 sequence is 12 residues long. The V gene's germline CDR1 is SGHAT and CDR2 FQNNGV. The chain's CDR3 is CASSALLWGYTF. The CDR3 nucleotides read TGTGCCAGCAGCGCTCTATTGTGGGGCTACACCTTC. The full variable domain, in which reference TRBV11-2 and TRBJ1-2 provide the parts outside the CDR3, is EAGVAQSPRYKIIEKRQSVAFWCNPISGHATLYWYQQILGQGPKLLIQFQNNGVVDDSQLPKDRFSAERLKGVDSTLKIQPAKLEDSAVYLCASSALLWGYTFGSGTRLTVV.

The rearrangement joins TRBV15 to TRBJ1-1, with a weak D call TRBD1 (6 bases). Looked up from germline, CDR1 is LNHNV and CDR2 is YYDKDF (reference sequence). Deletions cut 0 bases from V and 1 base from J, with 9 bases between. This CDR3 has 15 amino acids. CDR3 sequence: CATSRDSRGNTEAFF. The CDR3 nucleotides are TGTGCCACCAGCAGAGATAGCAGGGGGAACACTGAAGCTTTCTTT.

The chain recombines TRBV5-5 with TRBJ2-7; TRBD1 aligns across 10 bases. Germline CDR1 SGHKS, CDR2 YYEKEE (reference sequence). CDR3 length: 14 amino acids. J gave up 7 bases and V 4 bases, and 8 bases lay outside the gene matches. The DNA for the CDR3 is TGTGCCAGCAGCAAACCGGGACAGGGGTTGGAGCAGTACTTC. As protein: CASSKPGQGLEQYF.

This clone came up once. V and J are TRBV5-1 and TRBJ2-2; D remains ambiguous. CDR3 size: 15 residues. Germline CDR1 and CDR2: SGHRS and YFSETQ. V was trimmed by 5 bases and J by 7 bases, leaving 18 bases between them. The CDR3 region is CASSSDGQRRGELFF. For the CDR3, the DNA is TGCGCCAGCAGTTCGGACGGCCAACGGCGCGGGGAGCTGTTTTTT.

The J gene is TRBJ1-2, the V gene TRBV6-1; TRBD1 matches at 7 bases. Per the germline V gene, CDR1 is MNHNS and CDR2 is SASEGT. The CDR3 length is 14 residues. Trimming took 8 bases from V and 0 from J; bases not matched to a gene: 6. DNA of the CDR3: TGTGCCAGCGTAAACAGGGGAACTAACTATGGCTACACCTTC. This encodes CASVNRGTNYGYTF.

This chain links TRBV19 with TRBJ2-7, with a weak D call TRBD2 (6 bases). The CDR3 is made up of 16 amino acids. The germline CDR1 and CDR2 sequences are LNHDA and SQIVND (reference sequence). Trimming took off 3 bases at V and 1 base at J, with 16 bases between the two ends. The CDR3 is CASSIRRFGSSYEQYF. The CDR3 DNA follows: TGTGCCAGTAGTATCAGACGATTCGGGAGTTCCTACGAGCAGTACTTC.

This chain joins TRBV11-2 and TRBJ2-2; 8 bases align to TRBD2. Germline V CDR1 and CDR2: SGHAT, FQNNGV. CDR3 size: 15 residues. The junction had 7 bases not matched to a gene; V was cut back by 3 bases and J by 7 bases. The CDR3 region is CASSLRGLGGGELFF. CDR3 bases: TGTGCCAGCAGCTTGAGGGGACTAGGAGGCGGGGAGCTGTTTTTT.

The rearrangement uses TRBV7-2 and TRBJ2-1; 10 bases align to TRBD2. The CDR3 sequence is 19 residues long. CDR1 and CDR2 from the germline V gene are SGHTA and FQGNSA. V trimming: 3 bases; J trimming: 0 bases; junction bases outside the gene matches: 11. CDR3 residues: CASSFPGLASLGSYNEQFF. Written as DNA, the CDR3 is TGTGCCAGCAGCTTCCCGGGACTAGCGTCCCTGGGCTCCTACAATGAGCAGTTCTTC.

The CDR3 DNA follows: TGCGCCAGCAGCCCGGGGGGTCTAGCGAAGGGCGAGCAGTACTTC. Protein product: CASSPGGLAKGEQYF. The rearrangement uses TRBV5-1 and TRBJ2-7; 7 bases match TRBD2. This CDR3 spans 15 amino acids. Per germline, CDR1 SGHRS and CDR2 YFSETQ. V was pared by 4 bases and J by 6 bases, with 13 bases of the junction left unmatched.

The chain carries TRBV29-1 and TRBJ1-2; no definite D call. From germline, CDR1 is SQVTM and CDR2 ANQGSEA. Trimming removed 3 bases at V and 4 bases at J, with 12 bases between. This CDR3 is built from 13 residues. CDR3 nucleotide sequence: TGCAGCGTTGAGGGGATCTGGGGCTATGGCTACACCTTC. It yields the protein CSVEGIWGYGYTF.

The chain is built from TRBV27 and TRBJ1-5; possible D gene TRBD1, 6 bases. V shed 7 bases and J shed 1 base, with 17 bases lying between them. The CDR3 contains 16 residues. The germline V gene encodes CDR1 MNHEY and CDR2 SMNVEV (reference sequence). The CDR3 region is CASKEQGTVSNQPQHF. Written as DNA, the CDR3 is TGTGCCAGCAAGGAGCAGGGGACGGTCAGCAATCAGCCCCAGCATTTT.

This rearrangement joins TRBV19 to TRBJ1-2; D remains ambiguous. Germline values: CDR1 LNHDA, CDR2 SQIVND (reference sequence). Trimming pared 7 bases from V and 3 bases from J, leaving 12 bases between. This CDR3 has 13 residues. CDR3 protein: CASNLLEYYGYTF. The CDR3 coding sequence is TGTGCCAGTAATCTCCTGGAGTACTATGGCTACACCTTC.

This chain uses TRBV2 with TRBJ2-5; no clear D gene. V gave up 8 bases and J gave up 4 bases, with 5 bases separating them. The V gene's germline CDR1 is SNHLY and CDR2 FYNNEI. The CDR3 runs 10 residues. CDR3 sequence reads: CASGLETQYF. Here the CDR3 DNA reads TGTGCCAGCGGCTTAGAGACCCAGTACTTC.

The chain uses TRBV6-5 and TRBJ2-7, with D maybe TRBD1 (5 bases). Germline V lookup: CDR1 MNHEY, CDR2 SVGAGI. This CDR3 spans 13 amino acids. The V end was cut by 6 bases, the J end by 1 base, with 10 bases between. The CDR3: CASRDSGSYEQYF. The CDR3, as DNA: TGTGCCAGCAGAGACAGTGGGTCCTACGAGCAGTACTTC.

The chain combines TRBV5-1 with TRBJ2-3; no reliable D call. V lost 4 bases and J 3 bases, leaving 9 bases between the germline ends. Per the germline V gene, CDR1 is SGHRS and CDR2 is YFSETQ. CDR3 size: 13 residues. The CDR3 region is CASSPSLTDTQYF. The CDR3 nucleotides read TGCGCCAGCAGCCCCAGCTTAACAGATACGCAGTATTTT.